The present entry profiles one T cell receptor (beta chain) with its context. The sample belongs to a study of blood T cell repertoires in COVID-19. Study at large: T cells, B-cell-depleted T cells, or PBMCs supplied cDNA or gDNA.

The method was immunoSEQ multiplex PCR; TCRdb's version includes in-frame clones alone and lacks a portion of them. Among about 150,000 clones listed, 85% to 90% were seen once. This clonotype originated in a woman aged 55-69 years with active COVID-19. Material: peripheral blood.

The DNA of the CDR3 is TGTGCCAGCAGCCTCTTCCAGGGGGAGACCCAGTACTTC. Amino acid sequence: CASSLFQGETQYF. The chain is built from TRBV7-2 and TRBJ2-5; tentatively, D is TRBD1 (6 bases). With 5 bases removed from V and 5 bases from J, the gap between germline ends came to 12 bases. There are 13 residues in the CDR3. CDR1 SGHTA and CDR2 FQGNSA come from the germline V gene.